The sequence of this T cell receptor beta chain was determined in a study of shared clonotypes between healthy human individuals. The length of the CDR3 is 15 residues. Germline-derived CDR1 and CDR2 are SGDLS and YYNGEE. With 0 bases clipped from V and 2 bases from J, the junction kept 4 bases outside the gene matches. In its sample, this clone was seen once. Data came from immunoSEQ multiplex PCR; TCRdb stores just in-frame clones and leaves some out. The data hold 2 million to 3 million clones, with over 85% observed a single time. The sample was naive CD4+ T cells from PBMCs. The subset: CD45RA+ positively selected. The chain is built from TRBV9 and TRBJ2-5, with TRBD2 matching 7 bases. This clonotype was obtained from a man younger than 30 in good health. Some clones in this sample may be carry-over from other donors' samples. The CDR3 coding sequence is TGTGCCAGCAGCGTAGTCGGGCGGGAGCAAGAGACCCAGTACTTC. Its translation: CASSVVGREQETQYF.